The clone carrying this TCR beta chain has only one observation. Measured with immunoSEQ multiplex PCR; TCRdb has only the in-frame clones, and not every one. The sample records a few hundred thousand clones, 86% being singletons. The CDR3 contains 15 residues. Trimming removed 4 bases from V and 3 bases from J, with 12 bases in between. Germline values: CDR1 SEHNR, CDR2 FQNEAQ (reference sequence). The data were taken from a study of blood T cell repertoires in COVID-19. Across the study: The study drew acute and convalescent COVID-19 samples from the United States, Italy and Spain. PBMCs, B-cell-depleted T cells, or T cells were the source of the cDNA or gDNA that made up the material.

Adults between about 18 and 95 years of age took part from under 30 US areas. Clinical histories supplied by participants themselves formed the basis of cohort assignment. The TCR sequence derives from a woman aged 40 to 50 with acute COVID-19. The chain links TRBV7-9 to TRBJ1-4, with a weak D call TRBD1 (6 bases). The sequenced material came from PBMCs or T cells enriched from blood (not recorded which). The CDR3 DNA is TGTGCCAGCAGCTCCCAGGGGTGGGCTAATGAAAAACTGTTTTTT. The encoded protein is CASSSQGWANEKLFF.